The 24 T cell receptor beta chains presented below share a single source sample, sequenced in a study of T cells expressing NK-cell markers. After re-calling the 5' RACE reads, TCRdb lists one entry per CDR3 protein, DNA absent. The sample is made up of some 600,000 distinct CDR3 sequences, and the top ten hold about 3.6% of it. What was sequenced was blood T cells: a sorted CD56 or NKG2C T cell subset, CD4+ or CD8+ T cells, or bulk PBMC T cells (not recorded which). These receptors were taken from a man younger than 35 in good health.

The rearrangement joins TRBV29-1 to TRBJ1-2. This CDR3 has 12 residues. The germline gives CDR1 SQVTM, CDR2 ANQGSEA. CDR3 amino acids: CSVVSGGDGYTF.

This rearrangement joins TRBV4-3 to TRBJ2-7; absent DNA, TCRdb's TRBD1 call cannot be checked. The V gene's germline CDR1 is LGHNA and CDR2 YSLEER. The CDR3 consists of 15 residues. The CDR3 spells CASSQARTGHYEQYF.

The chain's CDR3 is CASSKGTGQSTDTQYF. The chain combines TRBV19 with TRBJ2-3; the D call of TRBD1 rests on TCRdb alone, since no DNA is present to check it. Germline values: CDR1 LNHDA, CDR2 SQIVND (reference sequence). The CDR3 is made up of 16 amino acids.

The genes are TRBV9 and TRBJ2-3; TCRdb reports TRBD1, a call that lacks DNA to check it against. Germline CDR1 is SGDLS and CDR2 is YYNGEE. This CDR3 comprises 16 residues. The CDR3 sequence: CASSVEVAARGDTQYF.

The J gene is TRBJ1-2, the V gene TRBV12-3 or TRBV12-4; TCRdb calls TRBD1, which cannot be checked without DNA. This CDR3 region has 14 residues. CDR3 amino acids: CASSRRDRGSGYTF.

The chain couples TRBV4-1 to TRBJ1-2. This CDR3 has 14 amino acids. CDR1 is MGHRA, CDR2 YSYEKL, per germline. The CDR3 reads CASSQSGTNYGYTF.

This chain uses TRBV29-1 with TRBJ2-7; TCRdb reports TRBD2, a call that lacks DNA to check it against. There are 12 residues in the CDR3. The germline CDR1 and CDR2 sequences are SQVTM and ANQGSEA. The CDR3 sequence: CSVLTAGEEQYF.

This chain links TRBV2 with TRBJ2-2; there is no DNA to check the TCRdb D call of TRBD2. CDR1 is SNHLY, CDR2 FYNNEI, per germline. CDR3 length equals 15 residues. CDR3 amino acids: CASRRGTRGTGELFF.

The gene calls are TRBV27 and TRBJ2-5; TCRdb reports TRBD1, a call that lacks DNA to check it against. CDR3 size: 14 residues. CDR1 MNHEY and CDR2 SMNVEV come from the germline V gene (reference sequence). CDR3 sequence: CASSPGQGAETQYF.

The chain links TRBV10-3 to TRBJ2-1; absent DNA, TCRdb's TRBD2 call cannot be checked. The length of the CDR3 is 16 residues. The V gene's germline CDR1 is ENHRY and CDR2 SYGVKD. The CDR3 loop reads CAIRETLASEYNEQFF.

The chain carries TRBV25-1 and TRBJ1-1; the TRBD1 assignment by TCRdb is unverifiable without DNA. The CDR3 sequence is 14 residues long. The V gene's germline CDR1 is MGHDK and CDR2 SYGVNS. CDR3 sequence reads: CASRPDRRYTEAFF.

This chain connects TRBV15 to TRBJ2-7; TCRdb reports TRBD1, a call that lacks DNA to check it against. Germline CDR1 LNHNV, CDR2 YYDKDF (reference sequence). The length of the CDR3 is 16 residues. This CDR3 reads CATSRDARGRTYEQYF.

The chain employs TRBV12-2 and TRBJ2-3; the TCRdb D gene call, TRBD2, has no DNA to confirm it. TRBV12-2 is assigned pseudogene status. The CDR3 runs 16 residues. The CDR3 loop is CASPVRDGRCTDTQYF.

The chain joins TRBV20-1 to TRBJ2-1; the D call from TCRdb, TRBD2, cannot be confirmed without DNA. The CDR3 is made up of 17 amino acids. CDR1 and CDR2 from the germline V gene are DFQATT and SNEGSKA (reference sequence). The CDR3 spells CSARDLWTSGSRDEQFF.

The chain joins TRBV6-5 to TRBJ2-7. CDR1 and CDR2 from the germline V gene are MNHEY and SVGAGI. CDR3 length equals 13 residues. CDR3 sequence: CASSYAGVSEQYF.

This chain links TRBV24-1 with TRBJ2-1. Germline V gene sequence: CDR1 KGHDR, CDR2 SFDVKD. The CDR3 is made up of 13 amino acids. The chain's CDR3 is CATSDLIAGEQFF.

The chain has TRBV10-1 and TRBJ2-2; lacking DNA, the TRBD1 call made by TCRdb goes unchecked. Germline V gene lookup returns CDR1 WNHNN and CDR2 SYGVQD (reference sequence). The CDR3 loop spans 17 amino acids. This CDR3 reads CASSDQGAAGNTGELFF.

The chain employs TRBV28 and TRBJ1-4; as DNA is missing, the TRBD1 call by TCRdb cannot be tested. The CDR3 is 14 residues long. Germline CDR1 and CDR2: MDHEN and SYDVKM. CDR3 protein: CASSRDSRNEKLFF. The full variable domain, rest sourced from reference TRBV28 and TRBJ1-4, is DVKVTQSSRYLVKRTGEKVFLECVQDMDHENMFWYRQDPGLGLRLIYFSYDVKMKEKGDIPEGYSVSREKKERFSLILESASTNQTSMYLCASSRDSRNEKLFFGSGTQLSVL.

The chain is built from TRBV20-1 and TRBJ2-7; with no DNA, the TCRdb D assignment of TRBD2 cannot be verified. The CDR3 runs to 14 residues. The germline CDR1 and CDR2 sequences are DFQATT and SNEGSKA (reference sequence). This chain's CDR3 is CSASRTAGPYEQYF.

The CDR3: CASNDRGTSRKLFF. V and J are TRBV12-3 or TRBV12-4 and TRBJ1-4; TCRdb returns TRBD1, unconfirmable since there is no DNA. This CDR3 comprises 14 residues.

This chain uses TRBV2 with TRBJ2-1; TCRdb picks TRBD2, but there is no DNA to check that call. CDR1 and CDR2 (germline): SNHLY, FYNNEI. This CDR3 contains 13 residues. The CDR3 reads CASTRGLAGWAFF.

The chain links TRBV18 to TRBJ1-1; TCRdb gives TRBD1 as the D gene, but with no DNA this cannot be confirmed. CDR3 size: 16 residues. CDR1 is KGHSH and CDR2 is LQKENI in the germline V gene. The CDR3 sequence: CASSPILHSEGTEAFF.

The chain joins TRBV10-3 to TRBJ2-7. The CDR3 extends over 14 amino acids. Germline V gene sequence: CDR1 ENHRY, CDR2 SYGVKD. The CDR3 is CAISESKLFYEQYF.

This chain connects TRBV5-1 to TRBJ2-7; no DNA is available, so the TRBD2 call from TCRdb remains unchecked. Germline V CDR1 and CDR2: SGHRS, YFSETQ. This CDR3 spans 15 amino acids. The CDR3 spells CASSLVPGLVNEQYF.